A selection of T cell receptor beta chains follows, all from one sample in a study of identical twins. From the 5' RACE reads, TCRdb called clonotypes with MiXCR, one entry per CDR3 protein. The data contain 350,000 to 600,000 distinct CDR3 sequences, 13% to 15% of them singletons. The sample also formed part of further work on yellow fever vaccine responses in identical twins.

The sample consisted of CD4+ T cells sorted from blood. All receptors come from a woman aged 18-35 years in good health. CDR3s include the opening cysteine and the closing phenylalanine or tryptophan. Fields, in order: J gene, V gene, clone size, D gene, CDR3 DNA, CDR3 protein. The D gene is left open where the match is weak. Clone sizes are given selectively: once, few, many, or a class where the clone is expanded.

>TRBJ1-4|TRBV28|few|.
TGTGCCAGCAGTTTAACAGCATATTATGAAAAACTGTTTTTT
CASSLTAYYEKLFF
>TRBJ2-1|TRBV25-1|few|.
TGTGCCAGCAGTGAATTGGCTGAGCAGTTCTTC
CASSELAEQFF
>TRBJ2-1|TRBV20-1|few|.
TGCAGCCCTTCAGCCTACAATGAGCAGTTCTTC
CSPSAYNEQFF
>TRBJ2-7|TRBV28|many|TRBD1
TGTGCCAGCAGTTTCCCGGACAGGTACGAGCAGTACTTC
CASSFPDRYEQYF
>TRBJ2-7|TRBV5-1|.|TRBD2
TGCGCCAGCAGCCTGAACTCCCGGGGGGGAGTATCCGAGCAGTACTTC
CASSLNSRGGVSEQYF
>TRBJ2-7|TRBV27|.|TRBD1
TGTGCCAGCAGTCAACCGGGACAGGGGATCAACGAGCAGTACTTC
CASSQPGQGINEQYF
>TRBJ1-1|TRBV16|few|.
TGTGCCAGCAGCCAATCGAGGCAAACTGAAGCTTTCTTT
CASSQSRQTEAFF
>TRBJ2-2|TRBV7-2|.|TRBD1
TGTGCCAGCAGCCTTACAGGGGTCCCCGGGGAGCTGTTTTTT
CASSLTGVPGELFF
>TRBJ2-1|TRBV19|many|.
TGTGCCAGTAGAAGTCCCAATGAGCAGTTCTTC
CASRSPNEQFF
>TRBJ2-7|TRBV6-1|few|.
TGTGCCAGCAGTCGACGACAGGTGAGCTCCTACGAGCAGTACTTC
CASSRRQVSSYEQYF
>TRBJ1-1|TRBV6-1|.|.
TGTGCCAGCGGCGGCAGGAACACTGAAGCTTTCTTT
CASGGRNTEAFF
>TRBJ2-7|TRBV28|few|.
TGTGCCAGCGGAGACAGAGACTACGAGCAGTACTTC
CASGDRDYEQYF
>TRBJ2-5|TRBV5-6|.|TRBD1
TGTGCCAGCAGCTGGGACAGGGGGCGCTTGGGGCAAGAGACCCAGTACTTC
CASSWDRGRLGQETQYF
>TRBJ1-5|TRBV11-2|.|.
TGTGCCAGCAGCTTCGACAGACAGGCGGCAAATAGCAATCAGCCCCAGCATTTT
CASSFDRQAANSNQPQHF
>TRBJ2-5|TRBV28|.|TRBD2
TGTGCCAGCAGTCCACTAGCGGGGAGATCACAAGAGACCCAGTACTTC
CASSPLAGRSQETQYF
>TRBJ1-6|TRBV7-9|.|.
TGTGCCACGACGGACGTGAGTTCACCCCTCCACTTT
CATTDVSSPLHF
>TRBJ1-1|TRBV18|few|.
TGTGCCAGCTCACCGCTCGCGACAGGAATGAACACTGAAGCTTTCTTT
CASSPLATGMNTEAFF
>TRBJ2-2|TRBV18|few|.
TGTGCCAGCTCTGCGGACCCCATGCGAGGGGAGCTGTTTTTT
CASSADPMRGELFF
>TRBJ2-5|TRBV20-1|few|.
TGCAGTGCCAGACCCGGGGGCCGCGAAAAGACCCAGTACTTC
CSARPGGREKTQYF
>TRBJ2-5|TRBV6-2/TRBV6-3|few|.
TGTGCCAGCAGTTACAGTCTCAGCCTCCAAGAGACCCAGTACTTC
CASSYSLSLQETQYF
>TRBJ2-5|TRBV11-2|.|TRBD2
TGTGCCAGCAGCAAGACTAGCGGGGGCTTGATGGTGATGGAGACCCAGTACTTC
CASSKTSGGLMVMETQYF
>TRBJ1-2|TRBV6-5|few|.
TGTGCCAGCCTGGGGGATGGCTACACCTTC
CASLGDGYTF
>TRBJ1-2|TRBV5-6|few|.
TGTGCCAGCAGCTTGCAGGGTGGCTACACCTTC
CASSLQGGYTF
>TRBJ2-1|TRBV20-1|many|.
TGCAGTGCTAGAAGAGGGGGGGCCCTGGGTGAGCAGTTCTTC
CSARRGGALGEQFF
>TRBJ2-1|TRBV20-1|few|TRBD2
TGCAGTGCTCGACTAGCGGGAGTCTACAATGAGCAGTTCTTC
CSARLAGVYNEQFF
>TRBJ1-1|TRBV20-1|few|.
TGCAGTGCGCCTCGAGGAGGGCTGGAAGCTTTCTTT
CSAPRGGLEAFF
>TRBJ2-1|TRBV20-1|.|.
TGCAGTGCTAGCTATGTTTCTAAGGTTTTCTTTCAGTTCTTC
CSASYVSKVFFQFF
>TRBJ2-1|TRBV20-1|few|.
TGCAGTGCTAGAGGACTAACCCATTTAACGAGCTATGAGCAGTTCTTC
CSARGLTHLTSYEQFF
>TRBJ1-5|TRBV10-3|few|.
TGTGCCATCAGTGAGTCGAGTTTCAGGGTGGGCAATCAGCCCCAGCATTTT
CAISESSFRVGNQPQHF
>TRBJ2-7|TRBV21-1|few|.
TGTGCCAGCAGTATAAGGGAATCCTACGAGCAGTACTTC
CASSIRESYEQYF
>TRBJ2-7|TRBV12-3/TRBV12-4|few|TRBD1
TGTGCCAGCCGACGGACAGGGGGCCCCTACGAGCAGTACTTC
CASRRTGGPYEQYF
>TRBJ2-5|TRBV18|.|TRBD1
TGTGCCAGCTCACCCGGCCAGGGGGCGCGTATAGAGACCCAGTACTTC
CASSPGQGARIETQYF
>TRBJ2-7|TRBV27|few|TRBD2
TGTGCCAGCAGAACTAGACTAGCGGGAAGGCGCGAGCAGTACTTC
CASRTRLAGRREQYF
>TRBJ2-3|TRBV20-1|.|TRBD2
TGCAGTGCTCCCGGACTAGAGGGTGCAGATACGCAGTATTTT
CSAPGLEGADTQYF
>TRBJ1-5|TRBV6-2/TRBV6-3|.|TRBD1
TGTGCCAGCATTGAACCGGACAGGAGGCATCAGCCCCAGCATTTT
CASIEPDRRHQPQHF
>TRBJ2-5|TRBV12-3/TRBV12-4|few|.
TGTGCCAGCAGTAAGGAAGGGGATGAAGAGACCCAGTACTTC
CASSKEGDEETQYF
>TRBJ2-5|TRBV5-1|.|.
TGCGCCAGCAGCAACCGGGACCCACAGTTAGGGACCCAGTACTTC
CASSNRDPQLGTQYF
>TRBJ1-2|TRBV28|.|TRBD1
TGTGCCAGCAGTTCCACTGGGACAGGGAAAGGAGGCTACACCTTC
CASSSTGTGKGGYTF
>TRBJ2-7|TRBV19|.|.
TGTGCCAGTAGTACCACCAGTCGGATGTACGAGCAGTACTTC
CASSTTSRMYEQYF
>TRBJ2-1|TRBV6-5|.|.
TGTGCCAGCAGTTACTTAAAGGGGCGGGAGCAGTTCTTC
CASSYLKGREQFF
>TRBJ2-7|TRBV6-1|few|.
TGTGCCAGCAAACGTGGGGTCAGCTCCTACGAGCAGTACTTC
CASKRGVSSYEQYF
>TRBJ2-3|TRBV7-3|.|.
TGTGCCAGCAGTTACGAGCCAGATACGCAGTATTTT
CASSYEPDTQYF
>TRBJ1-1|TRBV5-1|few|.
TGCGCCAGCAGCTGGGGGGCGAAAATGAACACTGAAGCTTTCTTT
CASSWGAKMNTEAFF
>TRBJ2-1|TRBV21-1|many|.
TGTGCCAGCAGCAAAGGAGACGATGAGCAGTTCTTC
CASSKGDDEQFF